These 14 T cell receptor beta chains originate from one sample sequenced in a study of immunodeficiency. The repertoire was sequenced with immunoSEQ multiplex PCR; TCRdb's copy has only in-frame clones and lacks some. In the table there are 4,200 or so clones, about 93% of which are singletons. Sequenced: CD4+ T cells from blood. These receptors originate from a human donor in good health.

The rearrangement uses TRBV4-1 and TRBJ2-7; D might be TRBD1 (5 bases). Trimming took 0 bases from V and 2 from J, leaving 14 bases between them. CDR3 size: 16 residues. In germline, CDR1 is MGHRA, CDR2 YSYEKL. CDR3 sequence reads: CASSQDTRTPAYEQYF. As DNA, the CDR3 is TGCGCCAGCAGCCAAGATACGAGGACACCTGCCTACGAGCAGTACTTC.

The rearrangement links TRBV3-1 (or the pseudogene TRBV3-2) to TRBJ2-3, with D perhaps being TRBD1 or TRBD2 (6 bases each). CDR1 LGHDT and CDR2 YNNKEL come from the germline V gene (reference sequence). V dropped 4 bases and J dropped 6 bases, with 14 bases sitting between them. This CDR3 spans 14 amino acids. Here the CDR3 DNA reads TGTGCCAGCAGCCGATACGGGGGCCAGGATACGCAGTATTTT. It specifies CASSRYGGQDTQYF.

The chain couples TRBV5-4 to TRBJ2-3; D perhaps matches TRBD2 (5 bases). Trimming pared 2 bases from V and 2 bases from J, leaving 12 bases between. This CDR3 is 15 amino acids long. Germline values: CDR1 SGHNT, CDR2 YYREEE (reference sequence). The CDR3 DNA follows: TGTGCCAGCAGCTTCGTTAGCGCGAACACAGATACGCAGTATTTT. Translated, it gives CASSFVSANTDTQYF.

On this clone: A junction boundary mismatches the germline segment, possibly from a read error. V usage is TRBV7-7 and J usage is TRBJ2-1, with 9 bases identical to TRBD2. The CDR3 is 17 amino acids. Germline CDR1 is SSHAT and CDR2 is FNYEAQ (reference sequence). The CDR3 reads CASSLVAGAGAGNEQFF. The CDR3 region has the DNA TGTGCTAGCAGCTTAGTAGCGGGGGCCGGGGCCGGCAATGAGCAGTTCTTC.

This clone was detected once. The J gene is TRBJ2-5, the V gene TRBV11-2, with D perhaps TRBD1 or TRBD2 (7 bases each). Germline values: CDR1 SGHAT, CDR2 FQNNGV. This CDR3 spans 14 amino acids. Trimming pared 5 bases from V and 10 bases from J, leaving 20 bases between. The CDR3 region is CASSPWAGGGDQYF. The DNA of the CDR3 is TGTGCCAGCAGCCCCTGGGCAGGGGGAGGGGACCAGTACTTC.

V usage is TRBV28 and J usage is TRBJ1-1, with TRBD1 as a possible D gene (6 bases). The germline V gene encodes CDR1 MDHEN and CDR2 SYDVKM. V was clipped by 2 bases and J by 6 bases, with 16 bases between them. The CDR3 has 15 residues. DNA of the CDR3: TGTGCCAGCAGTTTAGGGGGCCTGTGGGCGCCTGAAGCTTTCTTT. As protein: CASSLGGLWAPEAFF.

The CDR3 region is CASRTTSGRARGETQYF. CDR3 bases: TGTGCCAGCAGAACGACTAGCGGGAGGGCCCGGGGGGAGACCCAGTACTTC. The V and J genes are TRBV28 and TRBJ2-5, with 14 bases identical to TRBD2. The CDR3 runs 17 residues. The junction had 11 bases not matched to a gene; V was cut back by 6 bases and J by 5 bases. Germline CDR1 and CDR2: MDHEN and SYDVKM.

This chain connects TRBV5-1 to TRBJ2-5; D call uncertain. V was cut by 4 bases and J by 5 bases, with 15 bases left in between. The CDR3 consists of 14 residues. Germline assignment: CDR1 SGHRS and CDR2 YFSETQ. In DNA, the CDR3 is TGCGCCAGCAGCACCAACCCACTTCTGGAGACCCAGTACTTC. Translation: CASSTNPLLETQYF. Looking up the rest from reference TRBV5-1 and TRBJ2-5 gives the full variable domain: KAGVTQTPRYLIKTRGQQVTLSCSPISGHRSVSWYQQTPGQGLQFLFEYFSETQRNKGNFPGRFSGRQFSNSRSEMNVSTLELGDSALYLCASSTNPLLETQYFGPGTRLLVL.

As to this clone: The sample carries other DNA sequences with the same CDR3. The chain couples TRBV3-1 (or the pseudogene TRBV3-2) to TRBJ2-3, with 10 bases that match TRBD2. The CDR3 runs to 15 residues. CDR1 is LGHDT and CDR2 is YNNKEL in the germline V gene (reference sequence). V trimming: 4 bases; J trimming: 0 bases; junction bases outside the gene matches: 1. The CDR3 DNA reads as TGTGCCAGCAGCCCGACTAGCGGGAGCACAGATACGCAGTATTTT. Encoded protein: CASSPTSGSTDTQYF.

V and J are TRBV7-9 and TRBJ1-2; D remains unclear. The CDR3 is made up of 14 amino acids. Trimming pared 5 bases from V and 2 bases from J, leaving 12 bases between. The germline V gene encodes CDR1 SEHNR and CDR2 FQNEAQ (reference sequence). The CDR3 bases are TGTGCCAGCAGCCCCGGGAGGATCAACTATGGCTACACCTTC. This translates into CASSPGRINYGYTF.

The rearrangement uses TRBV6-6 and TRBJ2-2; 8 bases align to TRBD2. The CDR3 contains 17 residues. Germline CDR1 is MNHNY and CDR2 is SVGAGI (reference sequence). The ends lost 5 bases at V and 4 bases at J; junction bases unmatched: 12. CDR3 nucleotides: TGTGCCAGCAGTCGCCACCAAGGACTAGCAGGCACCGGGGAGCTGTTTTTT. As protein: CASSRHQGLAGTGELFF.

This rearrangement joins TRBV18 to TRBJ1-4; D call uncertain. CDR3 length equals 13 residues. Germline V gene sequence: CDR1 KGHSH, CDR2 LQKENI. V lost 2 bases, J lost 7 bases, and 8 bases lay in between. The CDR3: CASSPNGPEKLFF. Written as DNA, the CDR3 is TGTGCCAGCTCACCAAACGGTCCTGAAAAACTGTTTTTT. Full variable domain (missing parts from reference TRBV18 and TRBJ1-4): NAGVMQNPRHLVRRRGQEARLRCSPMKGHSHVYWYRQLPEEGLKFMVYLQKENIIDESGMPKERFSAEFPKEGPSILRIQQVVRGDSAAYFCASSPNGPEKLFFGSGTQLSVL.

A single count supports this clone. The gene calls are TRBV15 and TRBJ2-5, with D maybe TRBD2 (6 bases). The germline V and J ends were trimmed by 1 base and 2 bases, with 11 bases remaining between them. CDR1 is LNHNV and CDR2 is YYDKDF in the germline V gene (reference sequence). This CDR3 has 15 residues. The CDR3, as DNA: TGTGCCACCAGCAGAGCGGGAGTCAAGCAAGAGACCCAGTACTTC. Its translation: CATSRAGVKQETQYF.

This clone was seen just once. The chain uses TRBV5-5 and TRBJ2-3, with TRBD1 matching 9 bases. The trim removed 7 bases at V and 3 bases at J, leaving 3 bases unmatched. Germline V gives CDR1 SGHKS, CDR2 YYEKEE (reference sequence). The CDR3 is made up of 13 amino acids. CDR3 region: CASGGQGTDTQYF. The CDR3 coding sequence is TGTGCCAGCGGGGGACAGGGTACAGATACGCAGTATTTT.